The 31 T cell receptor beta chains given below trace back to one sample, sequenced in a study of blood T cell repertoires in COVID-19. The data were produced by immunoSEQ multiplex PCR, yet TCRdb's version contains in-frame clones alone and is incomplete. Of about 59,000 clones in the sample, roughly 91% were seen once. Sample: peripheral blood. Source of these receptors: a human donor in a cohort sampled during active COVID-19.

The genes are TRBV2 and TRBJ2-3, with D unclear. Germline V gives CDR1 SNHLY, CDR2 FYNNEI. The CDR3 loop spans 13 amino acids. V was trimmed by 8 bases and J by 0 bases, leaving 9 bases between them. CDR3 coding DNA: TGTGCCAGCCCCCCAACTAGCACAGATACGCAGTATTTT. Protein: CASPPTSTDTQYF. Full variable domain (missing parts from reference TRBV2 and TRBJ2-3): EPEVTQTPSHQVTQMGQEVILRCVPISNHLYFYWYRQILGQKVEFLVSFYNNEISEKSEIFDDQFSVERPDGSNFTLKIRSTKLEDSAMYFCASPPTSTDTQYFGPGTRLTVL.

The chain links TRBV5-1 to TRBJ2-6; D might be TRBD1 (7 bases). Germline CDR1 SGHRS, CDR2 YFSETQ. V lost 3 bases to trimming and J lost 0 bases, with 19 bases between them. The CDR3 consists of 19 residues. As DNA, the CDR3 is TGCGCCAGCAGCTGGGGGGACAGTATACTTTTCTCTGGGGCCAACGTCCTGACTTTC. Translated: CASSWGDSILFSGANVLTF.

CDR3 loop: CASSSGLNTGELFF. CDR3 nucleotide sequence: TGTGCCAGCAGCTCCGGACTAAACACCGGGGAGCTGTTTTTT. The J gene is TRBJ2-2, the V gene TRBV11-2, with D perhaps TRBD2 (6 bases). Trimming pared 4 bases from V and 2 bases from J, leaving 8 bases between. Germline CDR1 is SGHAT and CDR2 is FQNNGV. This CDR3 is 14 amino acids long.

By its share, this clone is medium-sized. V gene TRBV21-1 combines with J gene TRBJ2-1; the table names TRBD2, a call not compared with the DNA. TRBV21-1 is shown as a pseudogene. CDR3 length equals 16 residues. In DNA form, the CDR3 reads TGTGCCAGCAGCAAAAAGGCGGCTGTCACCTACAATGAGCAGTTCTTC. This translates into CASSKKAAVTYNEQFF.

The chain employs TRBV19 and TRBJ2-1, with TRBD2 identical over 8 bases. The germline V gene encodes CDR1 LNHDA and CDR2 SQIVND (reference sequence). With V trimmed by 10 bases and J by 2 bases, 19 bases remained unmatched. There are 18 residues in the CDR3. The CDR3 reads CAIKPGGPGSTTYNEQFF. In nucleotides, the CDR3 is TGTGCCATTAAGCCGGGGGGGCCGGGGTCCACCACCTACAATGAGCAGTTCTTC.

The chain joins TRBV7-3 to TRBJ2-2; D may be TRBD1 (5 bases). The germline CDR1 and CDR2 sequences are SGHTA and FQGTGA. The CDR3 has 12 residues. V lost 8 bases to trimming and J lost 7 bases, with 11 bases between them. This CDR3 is CASEAGNGELFF. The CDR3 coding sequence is TGTGCCAGCGAGGCAGGGAACGGGGAGCTGTTTTTT.

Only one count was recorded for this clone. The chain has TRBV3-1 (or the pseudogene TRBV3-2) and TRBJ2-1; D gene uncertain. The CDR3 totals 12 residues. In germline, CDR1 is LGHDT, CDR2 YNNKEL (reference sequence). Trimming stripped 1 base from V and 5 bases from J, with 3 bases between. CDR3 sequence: CASSQANNEQFF. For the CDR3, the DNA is TGTGCCAGCAGCCAAGCAAACAATGAGCAGTTCTTC.

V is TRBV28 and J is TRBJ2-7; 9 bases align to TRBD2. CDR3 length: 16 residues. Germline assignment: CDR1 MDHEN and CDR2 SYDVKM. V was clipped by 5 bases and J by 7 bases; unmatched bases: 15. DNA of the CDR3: TGTGCCAGCAGTAGCCCCGGGGCGGGAGGGCCGTGGGAGCAGTACTTC. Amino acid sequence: CASSSPGAGGPWEQYF. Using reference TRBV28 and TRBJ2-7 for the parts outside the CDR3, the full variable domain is DVKVTQSSRYLVKRTGEKVFLECVQDMDHENMFWYRQDPGLGLRLIYFSYDVKMKEKGDIPEGYSVSREKKERFSLILESASTNQTSMYLCASSSPGAGGPWEQYFGPGTRLTVT.

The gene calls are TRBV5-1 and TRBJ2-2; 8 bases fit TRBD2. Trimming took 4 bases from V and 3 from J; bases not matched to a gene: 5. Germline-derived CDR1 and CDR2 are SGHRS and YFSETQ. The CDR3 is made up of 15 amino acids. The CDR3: CASSRVAGHTGELFF. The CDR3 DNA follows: TGCGCCAGCAGCCGGGTAGCGGGACACACCGGGGAGCTGTTTTTT.

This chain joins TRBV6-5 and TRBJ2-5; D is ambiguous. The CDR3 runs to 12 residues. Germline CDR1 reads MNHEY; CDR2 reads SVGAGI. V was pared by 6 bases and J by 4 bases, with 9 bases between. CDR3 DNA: TGTGCCAGCAGAGCAGACTTAGAGACCCAGTACTTC. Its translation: CASRADLETQYF.

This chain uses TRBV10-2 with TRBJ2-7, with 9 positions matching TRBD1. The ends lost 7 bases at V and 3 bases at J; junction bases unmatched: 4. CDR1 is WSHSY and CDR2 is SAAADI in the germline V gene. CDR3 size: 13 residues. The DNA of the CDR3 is TGCGCCAGCATGGCGGGACAGGGCTACGAGCAGTACTTC. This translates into CASMAGQGYEQYF.

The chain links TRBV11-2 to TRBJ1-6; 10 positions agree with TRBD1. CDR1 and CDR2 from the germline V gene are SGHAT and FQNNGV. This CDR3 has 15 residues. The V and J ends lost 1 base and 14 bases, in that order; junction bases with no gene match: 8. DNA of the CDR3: TGTGCCAGCAGCTTAGCCCCGGGACAGGGGACTGCCCTCCACTTT. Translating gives CASSLAPGQGTALHF.

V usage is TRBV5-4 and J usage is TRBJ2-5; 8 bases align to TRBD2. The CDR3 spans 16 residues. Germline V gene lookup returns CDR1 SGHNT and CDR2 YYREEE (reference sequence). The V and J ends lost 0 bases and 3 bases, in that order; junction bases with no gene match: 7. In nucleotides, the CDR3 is TGTGCCAGCAGCTTGGAAGGCGGGAGGCCGGAAGAGACCCAGTACTTC. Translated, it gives CASSLEGGRPEETQYF.

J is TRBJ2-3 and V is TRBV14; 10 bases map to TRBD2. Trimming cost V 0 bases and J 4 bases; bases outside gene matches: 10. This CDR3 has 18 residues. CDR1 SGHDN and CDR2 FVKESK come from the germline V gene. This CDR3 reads CASSQDRGLAGVADTQYF. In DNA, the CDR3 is TGTGCCAGCAGCCAAGATCGGGGTCTAGCGGGAGTCGCAGATACGCAGTATTTT.

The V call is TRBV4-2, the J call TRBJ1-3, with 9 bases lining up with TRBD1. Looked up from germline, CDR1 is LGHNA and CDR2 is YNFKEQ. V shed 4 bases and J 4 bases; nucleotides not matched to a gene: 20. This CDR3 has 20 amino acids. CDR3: CASSRQVPGQGAFSGNTIYF. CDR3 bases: TGTGCCAGCAGCCGACAAGTACCGGGACAGGGTGCTTTTTCCGGAAACACCATATATTTT.

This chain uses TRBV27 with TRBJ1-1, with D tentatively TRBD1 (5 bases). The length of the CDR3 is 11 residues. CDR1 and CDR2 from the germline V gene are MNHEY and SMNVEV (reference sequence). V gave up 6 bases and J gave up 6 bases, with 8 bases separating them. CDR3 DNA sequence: TGTGCCAGCAGAGGGGTTTCTGAAGCTTTCTTT. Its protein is CASRGVSEAFF.

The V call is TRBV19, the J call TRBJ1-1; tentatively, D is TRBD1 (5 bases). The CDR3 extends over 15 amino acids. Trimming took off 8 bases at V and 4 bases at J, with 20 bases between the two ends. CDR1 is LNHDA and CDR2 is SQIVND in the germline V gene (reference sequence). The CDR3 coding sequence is TGTGCCAGTTCCGGGGGGTGGAATACGATCACTGAAGCTTTCTTT. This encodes CASSGGWNTITEAFF.

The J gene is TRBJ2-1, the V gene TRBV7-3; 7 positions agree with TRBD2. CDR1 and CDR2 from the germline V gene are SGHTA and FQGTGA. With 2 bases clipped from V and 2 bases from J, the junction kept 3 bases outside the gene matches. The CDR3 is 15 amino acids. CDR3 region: CASSLGAGTYNEQFF. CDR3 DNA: TGTGCCAGCAGCTTAGGAGCGGGGACCTACAATGAGCAGTTCTTC.

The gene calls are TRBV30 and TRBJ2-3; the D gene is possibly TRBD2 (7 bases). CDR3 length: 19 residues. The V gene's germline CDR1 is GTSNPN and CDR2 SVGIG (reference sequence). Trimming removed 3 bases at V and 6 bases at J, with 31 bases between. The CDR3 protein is CAWSDPLGRYIRRGDTQYF. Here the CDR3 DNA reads TGTGCCTGGAGCGACCCCCTCGGGAGGTACATTCGAAGGGGGGATACGCAGTATTTT. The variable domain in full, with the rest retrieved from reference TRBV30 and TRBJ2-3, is SQTIHQWPATLVQPVGSPLSLECTVEGTSNPNLYWYRQAAGRGLQLLFYSVGIGQISSEVPQNLSASRPQDRQFILSSKKLLLSDSGFYLCAWSDPLGRYIRRGDTQYFGPGTRLTVL.

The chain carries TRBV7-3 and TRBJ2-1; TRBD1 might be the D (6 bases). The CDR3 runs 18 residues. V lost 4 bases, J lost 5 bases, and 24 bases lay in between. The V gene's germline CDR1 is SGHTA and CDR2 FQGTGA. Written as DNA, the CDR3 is TGTGCCAGCAGCTCAAGCCACAGGGCCGATATTTTAAACAATGAGCAGTTCTTC. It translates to CASSSSHRADILNNEQFF.

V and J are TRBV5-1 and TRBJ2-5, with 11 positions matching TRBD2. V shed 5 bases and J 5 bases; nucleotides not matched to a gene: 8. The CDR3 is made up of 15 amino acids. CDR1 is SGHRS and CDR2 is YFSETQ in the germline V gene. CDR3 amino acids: CASRDGLAGVETQYF. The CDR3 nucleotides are TGCGCCAGCAGAGACGGACTAGCGGGCGTCGAGACCCAGTACTTC.

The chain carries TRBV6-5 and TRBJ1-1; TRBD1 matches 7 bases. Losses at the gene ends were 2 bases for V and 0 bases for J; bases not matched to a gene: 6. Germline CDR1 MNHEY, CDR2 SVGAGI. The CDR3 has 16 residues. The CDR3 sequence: CASSYARGQLNTEAFF. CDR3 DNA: TGTGCCAGCAGTTACGCGAGGGGACAGCTGAACACTGAAGCTTTCTTT.

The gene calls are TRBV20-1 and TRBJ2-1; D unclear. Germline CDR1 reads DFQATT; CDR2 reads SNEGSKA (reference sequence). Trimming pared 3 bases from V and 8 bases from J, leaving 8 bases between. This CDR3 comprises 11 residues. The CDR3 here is CSASSFDEQFF. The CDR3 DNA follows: TGCAGTGCTAGCTCGTTTGATGAGCAGTTCTTC.

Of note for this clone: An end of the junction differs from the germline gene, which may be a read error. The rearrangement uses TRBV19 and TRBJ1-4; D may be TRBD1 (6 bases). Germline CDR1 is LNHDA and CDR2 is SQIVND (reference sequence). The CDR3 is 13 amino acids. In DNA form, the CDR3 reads TGTGCCAGTAGTATAGGGACAGTACCTAGTCTGTCGTTT. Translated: CASSIGTVPSLSF. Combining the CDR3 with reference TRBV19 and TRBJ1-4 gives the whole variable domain DGGITQSPKYLFRKEGQNVTLSCEQNLNHDAMYWYRQDPGQGLRLIYYSQIVNDFQKGDIAEGYSVSREKKESFPLTVTSAQKNPTAFYLCASSIGTVPSLSFGSGTQLSVL.

The CDR3 loop reads CASSPGTQGLAGANVLTF. The CDR3 coding sequence is TGTGCCAGCAGCCCTGGGACGCAGGGGTTAGCTGGGGCCAACGTCCTGACTTTC. This rearrangement joins TRBV9 to TRBJ2-6, with D perhaps matching TRBD1 (6 bases). Trimming removed 4 bases from V and 2 bases from J, with 19 bases in between. Germline V gene sequence: CDR1 SGDLS, CDR2 YYNGEE. This CDR3 region has 18 residues.

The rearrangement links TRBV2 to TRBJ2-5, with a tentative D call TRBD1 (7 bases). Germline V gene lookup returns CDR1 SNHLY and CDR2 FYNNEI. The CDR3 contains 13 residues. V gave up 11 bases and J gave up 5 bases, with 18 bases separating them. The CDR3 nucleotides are TGTGCCGGAGGGGGCCCAAGGGGGGAGACCCAGTACTTC. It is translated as CAGGGPRGETQYF.

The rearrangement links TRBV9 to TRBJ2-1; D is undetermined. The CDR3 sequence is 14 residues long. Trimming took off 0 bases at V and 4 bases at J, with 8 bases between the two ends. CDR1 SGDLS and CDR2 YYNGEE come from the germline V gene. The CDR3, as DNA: TGTGCCAGCAGCGTAGCCGGGTCATACAATGAGCAGTTCTTC. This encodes CASSVAGSYNEQFF.

In DNA form, the CDR3 reads TGCGCCAGCAGCTTACAGACAGGGGGAGCTTTCTTT. It encodes CASSLQTGGAFF. This sequence joins TRBV5-1 and TRBJ1-1; TRBD1 matches at 9 bases. This CDR3 spans 12 amino acids. V lost 2 bases, J lost 10 bases, and 3 bases stayed unmatched. The V gene's germline CDR1 is SGHRS and CDR2 YFSETQ.

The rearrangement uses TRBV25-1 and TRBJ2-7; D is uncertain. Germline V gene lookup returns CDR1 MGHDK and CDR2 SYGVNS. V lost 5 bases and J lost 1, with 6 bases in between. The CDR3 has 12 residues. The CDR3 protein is CASSPTSYEQYF. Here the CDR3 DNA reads TGTGCCAGCAGTCCAACTTCCTACGAGCAGTACTTC.

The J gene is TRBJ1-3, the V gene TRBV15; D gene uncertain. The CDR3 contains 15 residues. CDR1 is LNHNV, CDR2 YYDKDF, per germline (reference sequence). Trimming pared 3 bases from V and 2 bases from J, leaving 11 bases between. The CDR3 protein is CATSRQVGPGNTIYF. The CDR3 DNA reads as TGTGCCACCAGCAGGCAGGTTGGCCCTGGAAACACCATATATTTT.

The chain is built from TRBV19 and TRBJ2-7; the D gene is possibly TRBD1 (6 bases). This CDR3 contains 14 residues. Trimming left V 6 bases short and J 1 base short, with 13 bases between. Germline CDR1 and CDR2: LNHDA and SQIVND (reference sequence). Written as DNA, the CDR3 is TGTGCCAGTAGGCCGGGACACTTATCCTACGAGCAGTACTTC. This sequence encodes CASRPGHLSYEQYF.